The entry below gives a single T cell receptor beta chain sequence along with its context. An end of the junction differs from the germline gene, which may be a read error. These data are taken from a study of T cell changes during pregnancy in multiple sclerosis. Assay used: immunoSEQ multiplex PCR; TCRdb lists only in-frame clones, some missing. The data hold some 60,000 clones, with just over 90% observed a single time. This CDR3 region has 15 residues. Germline loops: CDR1 SSHAT, CDR2 FNYEAQ (reference sequence). The specimen comprised peripheral blood, sampled after pregnancy. This TCR was recovered from a female donor with multiple sclerosis, enrolled in a pregnancy study. V is TRBV7-7 and J is TRBJ2-1, with 9 bases that match TRBD2. The CDR3 sequence: CASSQAGGRNNEQFF. The CDR3 DNA reads as TGTGCTAGCAGCCAAGCGGGAGGTAGGAACAATGAGCAGTTCTTC. Drawing the rest from reference TRBV7-7 and TRBJ2-1, the complete variable domain is GAGVSQSPRYKVTKRGQDVTLRCDPISSHATLYWYQQALGQGPEFLTYFNYEAQPDKSGLPSDRFSAERPEGSISTLTIQRTEQRDSAMYRCASSQAGGRNNEQFFGPGTRLTVL.